This T cell receptor (beta chain) was profiled in a study of shared clonotypes between healthy human individuals. CD45RO-negative, CCR7-selected cells formed the naive CD8 fraction, which excluded terminally differentiated effector memory CD45RA+ cells. Clones were sequenced by immunoSEQ multiplex PCR, and TCRdb holds only the in-frame ones, with some missing. The data show roughly 2 million clones, about 95% seen once. The CDR3 spans 13 residues. The ends were cut back, 4 bases at V and 9 bases at J, with 13 bases in the middle. Germline CDR1 MGHDK, CDR2 SYGVNS. The sequence came from a man aged 18 to 30 in good health. The V call is TRBV25-1, the J call TRBJ2-1, with D unresolved. The sequencing sample was made of naive CD8+ T cells sorted from blood. DNA of the CDR3: TGTGCCAGCAGTGTGGGCCTACTTGGTGAGCAGTTCTTC. This codes for CASSVGLLGEQFF.